This passage covers 28 T cell receptor beta chains from one sample sequenced in a study of cytomegalovirus exposure and HLA in healthy donors. Method: immunoSEQ multiplex PCR; TCRdb's copy keeps in-frame clones and lacks some. The data hold tens of thousands of clones, with about four fifths observed a single time. Sequencing was performed on PBMCs. The origin of the receptors is a woman aged 18 to 35 in good health and CMV-seropositive.

The V gene is TRBV6-1, the J gene TRBJ2-7, with D possibly matching TRBD1 (6 bases). This CDR3 has 14 residues. V was shortened by 10 bases and J by 5 bases, with 21 bases between the two germline ends. CDR1 is MNHNS and CDR2 is SASEGT in the germline V gene. CDR3: CAIDIRDRRHEQYF. In DNA form, the CDR3 reads TGTGCCATCGATATCAGAGACAGGAGGCACGAGCAGTACTTC.

V usage is TRBV19 and J usage is TRBJ1-1; a possible D gene is TRBD1 (5 bases). The CDR3 length is 13 residues. Between the trimmed V and J ends, which lost 4 bases and 1 base, there was a span of 7 bases. Germline CDR1 LNHDA, CDR2 SQIVND (reference sequence). The CDR3 DNA follows: TGTGCCAGTAGTAAAGACAGGAACACTGAAGCTTTCTTT. Its translation: CASSKDRNTEAFF.

The chain has TRBV6-5 and TRBJ1-1; TRBD1 matches 7 bases. The CDR3 totals 14 residues. The junction had 0 bases not matched to a gene; V was cut back by 2 bases and J by 0 bases. Per germline, CDR1 MNHEY and CDR2 SVGAGI. The CDR3 DNA is TGTGCCAGCAGTTACGGGACAGTGAACACTGAAGCTTTCTTT. Protein: CASSYGTVNTEAFF.

This sequence joins TRBV19 and TRBJ2-5, with 8 bases aligning to TRBD1. Germline V gives CDR1 LNHDA, CDR2 SQIVND (reference sequence). CDR3 length: 15 residues. The trim removed 5 bases at V and 5 bases at J, leaving 10 bases unmatched. CDR3 in DNA: TGTGCCAGTAGTCCTCGACAGGGGCAGCCGGAGACCCAGTACTTC. This encodes CASSPRQGQPETQYF.

The rearrangement joins TRBV4-1 to TRBJ2-2; 7 bases align to TRBD1. CDR3 length: 15 amino acids. Germline V gene data show CDR1 as MGHRA and CDR2 as YSYEKL. Unmatched junction bases numbered 5, after V lost 5 bases and J lost 2 bases. This CDR3 reads CASSNRGINTGELFF. The CDR3, as DNA: TGCGCCAGCAGCAACAGGGGAATCAACACCGGGGAGCTGTTTTTT.

The chain joins TRBV14 to TRBJ2-2, with TRBD1 matching 8 bases. Germline CDR1 reads SGHDN; CDR2 reads FVKESK. The ends lost 1 base at V and 1 base at J; junction bases unmatched: 2. This CDR3 is 16 amino acids long. Here the CDR3 reads CASSQGQGWNTGELFF. The CDR3 DNA is TGTGCCAGCAGCCAAGGACAGGGGTGGAACACCGGGGAGCTGTTTTTT.

The chain links TRBV7-2 to TRBJ2-1, with 8 positions matching TRBD2. With V trimmed by 7 bases and J by 5 bases, 13 bases remained unmatched. The CDR3 runs to 16 residues. The germline gives CDR1 SGHTA, CDR2 FQGNSA. The CDR3 protein is CASTAYGGGKHNEQFF. The CDR3 nucleotides read TGTGCCAGCACGGCTTACGGGGGGGGCAAACACAATGAGCAGTTCTTC.

This chain joins TRBV30 and TRBJ1-2; D is uncertain. The CDR3 length is 15 residues. V was shortened by 4 bases and J by 0 bases, with 15 bases between the two germline ends. Germline V gene lookup returns CDR1 GTSNPN and CDR2 SVGIG (reference sequence). This chain's CDR3 is CAWMAAVKTNYGYTF. In DNA form, the CDR3 reads TGTGCCTGGATGGCAGCGGTTAAGACTAACTATGGCTACACCTTC.

The V and J genes are TRBV28 and TRBJ1-1; possible D gene TRBD1, 5 bases. The germline CDR1 and CDR2 sequences are MDHEN and SYDVKM. Trimming removed 6 bases at V and 7 bases at J, with 12 bases between. The CDR3 is made up of 12 amino acids. CDR3: CASSRRQFEAFF. The CDR3 bases are TGTGCCAGCAGCCGAAGACAGTTTGAAGCTTTCTTT.

V and J are TRBV6-1 and TRBJ1-4; 7 bases line up with TRBD1. The CDR3 loop spans 15 amino acids. The ends lost 2 bases at V and 8 bases at J; junction bases unmatched: 8. The germline gives CDR1 MNHNS, CDR2 SASEGT. CDR3 residues: CASSEIRQGREKLFF. CDR3 coding DNA: TGTGCCAGCAGTGAAATCCGACAGGGACGGGAAAAACTGTTTTTT.

Only a few counts were recorded for this clone. V gene TRBV5-8 combines with J gene TRBJ1-2, with D possibly being TRBD1 (6 bases). The V gene lost 5 bases and the J gene lost 4 bases, with 12 bases spanning the gap. From germline, CDR1 is SGHTS and CDR2 YDEGEE. The CDR3 loop spans 13 amino acids. CDR3 sequence (DNA): TGTGCCAGCAGGCAGGGGCCGAGCTATGGCTACACCTTC. Translating gives CASRQGPSYGYTF.

The chain is built from TRBV7-9 and TRBJ2-7; 9 bases fit TRBD1. Trimming took 6 bases from V and 5 from J; bases not matched to a gene: 5. CDR1 is SEHNR, CDR2 FQNEAQ, per germline (reference sequence). This CDR3 region has 13 residues. Here the CDR3 DNA reads TGTGCCAGCAGTATAGGACAGGGGAACGAGCAGTACTTC. This encodes CASSIGQGNEQYF.

The V gene is TRBV5-1, the J gene TRBJ2-5; 10 bases match TRBD2. The germline CDR1 and CDR2 sequences are SGHRS and YFSETQ. This CDR3 is built from 16 residues. J gave up 2 bases and V 1 base, and 5 bases lay outside the gene matches. The CDR3 region has the DNA TGCGCCAGCAGCTTGACACTAGCGGGGTTTCAAGAGACCCAGTACTTC. Translated, it gives CASSLTLAGFQETQYF.

The rearrangement links TRBV28 to TRBJ2-1; weak D call: TRBD2 (5 bases). V was shortened by 5 bases and J by 6 bases, with 14 bases between the two germline ends. The CDR3 extends over 14 amino acids. Germline CDR1 MDHEN, CDR2 SYDVKM. The CDR3 here is CASSTLSRGNEQFF. As DNA, the CDR3 is TGTGCCAGCAGTACACTAAGCCGGGGCAATGAGCAGTTCTTC.

The CDR3 DNA sequence: TGTGCCAGCAGCAAAATTATTGGCCGCCAGGGTTGTATTTCACCCCTCCACTTT. Protein product: CASSKIIGRQGCISPLHF. The chain links TRBV21-1 to TRBJ1-6; TRBD1, the table's D call, was not compared with the DNA. TRBV21-1 is a documented pseudogene. The CDR3 sequence is 18 residues long.

This chain links TRBV30 with TRBJ2-7; 8 bases are a match to TRBD1. V was clipped by 4 bases and J by 10 bases; unmatched bases: 6. This CDR3 region has 11 residues. The germline V gene has CDR1 GTSNPN and CDR2 SVGIG (reference sequence). CDR3 coding DNA: TGTGCCTGGATGACGGGACAGGTTCAGTACTTC. It specifies CAWMTGQVQYF.

The chain has TRBV2 and TRBJ2-1; 14 bases align to TRBD2. The CDR3 extends over 16 amino acids. J gave up 4 bases and V 6 bases, and 5 bases lay outside the gene matches. In germline, CDR1 is SNHLY, CDR2 FYNNEI. The DNA for the CDR3 is TGTGCCAGCAGGACTAGCGGGGGGGCGTATTACAATGAGCAGTTCTTC. This codes for CASRTSGGAYYNEQFF. The entire variable domain, with the rest obtained from reference TRBV2 and TRBJ2-1, is as follows: EPEVTQTPSHQVTQMGQEVILRCVPISNHLYFYWYRQILGQKVEFLVSFYNNEISEKSEIFDDQFSVERPDGSNFTLKIRSTKLEDSAMYFCASRTSGGAYYNEQFFGPGTRLTVL.

The table lists this clone with a few counts. J is TRBJ2-2 and V is TRBV7-7; TRBD2 aligns across 7 bases. Germline V gene data show CDR1 as SSHAT and CDR2 as FNYEAQ (reference sequence). With 3 bases clipped from V and 2 bases from J, the junction kept 3 bases outside the gene matches. The CDR3 loop spans 15 amino acids. CDR3 sequence reads: CASSLSGVNTGELFF. As DNA, the CDR3 is TGTGCCAGCAGCTTGAGCGGGGTTAACACCGGGGAGCTGTTTTTT.

This chain joins TRBV7-2 and TRBJ2-5; weak D call: TRBD2 (6 bases). V was trimmed by 10 bases and J by 0 bases, leaving 9 bases between them. The CDR3 is made up of 12 amino acids. Germline CDR1 is SGHTA and CDR2 is FQGNSA. This chain's CDR3 is CATGTYQETQYF. The CDR3 bases are TGTGCCACCGGGACTTACCAAGAGACCCAGTACTTC.

The chain is built from TRBV25-1 and TRBJ1-5, with 8 bases lining up with TRBD1. The V gene end was trimmed by 7 bases and the J gene end by 2 bases; junction bases not matched to a gene: 10. The CDR3 has 16 residues. The germline CDR1 and CDR2 sequences are MGHDK and SYGVNS. CDR3 protein: CASKTKQGDGNQPQHF. DNA of the CDR3: TGTGCCAGCAAAACTAAACAGGGGGACGGCAATCAGCCCCAGCATTTT.

The chain is built from TRBV5-1 and TRBJ1-2; weak D call: TRBD1 (5 bases). This CDR3 contains 14 residues. In germline, CDR1 is SGHRS, CDR2 YFSETQ. V gave up 0 bases and J gave up 2 bases, with 8 bases separating them. The CDR3 DNA follows: TGCGCCAGCAGCTTGGTACAGGTGAACTATGGCTACACCTTC. Translating gives CASSLVQVNYGYTF.

The chain is built from TRBV23-1 and TRBJ2-1; TRBD1 aligns across 7 bases. TRBV23-1 has ORF status, its function being uncertain. After removal of 1 base from V and 4 bases from J, the junction contained 10 bases not matched to a gene. The CDR3 consists of 17 residues. CDR3 sequence: CASSQYRPDRAYNEQFF. The DNA of the CDR3 is TGCGCCAGCAGTCAATACAGGCCCGACAGGGCGTACAATGAGCAGTTCTTC.

This CDR3 reads CASSSGLATDTQYF. The CDR3 DNA follows: TGTGCCAGCAGCTCGGGACTAGCTACAGATACGCAGTATTTT. The chain carries TRBV7-2 and TRBJ2-3; TRBD2 aligns across 9 bases. The ends lost 4 bases at V and 3 bases at J; junction bases unmatched: 2. Germline V gene data show CDR1 as SGHTA and CDR2 as FQGNSA. The CDR3 has 14 amino acids.

This clone was seen a single time. The chain uses TRBV27 and TRBJ2-7; 7 bases align to TRBD1. Per germline, CDR1 MNHEY and CDR2 SMNVEV (reference sequence). The CDR3 has 13 residues. J gave up 6 bases and V 4 bases, and 6 bases lay outside the gene matches. CDR3 in DNA: TGTGCCAGCAGTTCCCGCAGGGGGAGCGAGCAGTACTTC. Encoded protein: CASSSRRGSEQYF.

The chain uses TRBV18 and TRBJ1-1, with 7 bases that match TRBD1. The length of the CDR3 is 13 residues. Germline V gene data show CDR1 as KGHSH and CDR2 as LQKENI. V gave up 5 bases and J gave up 5 bases; unmatched junction bases: 5. The CDR3 sequence: CASSESQGTEAFF. In DNA, the CDR3 is TGTGCCAGCTCAGAATCACAGGGGACTGAAGCTTTCTTT.

The chain joins TRBV2 to TRBJ2-5; 10 nucleotides agree with TRBD2. The V gene end was trimmed by 7 bases and the J gene end by 0 bases; junction bases not matched to a gene: 23. The CDR3 totals 21 residues. The germline CDR1 and CDR2 sequences are SNHLY and FYNNEI. Here the CDR3 DNA reads TGTGCCAGCACTCCATTCTGGGGGCTAGCGGGGGCCTTTCTGAACCAAGAGACCCAGTACTTC. It yields the protein CASTPFWGLAGAFLNQETQYF.

CDR3 amino acids: CASRTGWDQPQHF. CDR3 sequence (DNA): TGCGCCAGCAGGACAGGGTGGGATCAGCCCCAGCATTTT. V is TRBV10-2 and J is TRBJ1-5, with 7 bases lining up with TRBD1. This CDR3 comprises 13 residues. The ends lost 6 bases at V and 5 bases at J; junction bases unmatched: 4. Germline-derived CDR1 and CDR2 are WSHSY and SAAADI.

The sample holds a few counts of this clone. This sequence joins TRBV30 and TRBJ1-3; no clear D gene. This CDR3 has 15 amino acids. V gave up 1 base and J gave up 0 bases, with 10 bases separating them. Looked up from germline, CDR1 is GTSNPN and CDR2 is SVGIG (reference sequence). CDR3: CAWSDTNNSGNTIYF. The CDR3 coding sequence is TGTGCCTGGAGTGATACCAACAACTCTGGAAACACCATATATTTT.